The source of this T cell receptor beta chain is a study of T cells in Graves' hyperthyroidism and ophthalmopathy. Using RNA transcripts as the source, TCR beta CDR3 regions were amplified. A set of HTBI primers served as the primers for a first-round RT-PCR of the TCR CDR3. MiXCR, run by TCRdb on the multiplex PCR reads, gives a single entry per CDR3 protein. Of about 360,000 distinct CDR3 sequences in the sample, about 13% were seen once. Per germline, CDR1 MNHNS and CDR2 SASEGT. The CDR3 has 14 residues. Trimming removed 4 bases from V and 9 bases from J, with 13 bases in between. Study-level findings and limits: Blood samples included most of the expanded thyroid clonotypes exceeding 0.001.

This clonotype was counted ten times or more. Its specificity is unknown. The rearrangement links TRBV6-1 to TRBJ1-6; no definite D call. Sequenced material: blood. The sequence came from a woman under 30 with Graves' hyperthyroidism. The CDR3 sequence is CASSVGPGSSPLHF. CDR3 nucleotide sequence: TGTGCCAGCAGTGTCGGCCCCGGGAGTTCACCCCTCCACTTT.